This T cell receptor beta chain emerged from a study of blood T cells in healthy people across ages. Next came a second PCR, run for about 6 to 12 cycles, which used a sample-barcoded 5' primer along with a J-beta primer mix. TCRdb processed the 5' RACE reads anew with MiXCR; each CDR3 protein has one entry. The sample lists roughly 2 million distinct CDR3 sequences; approximately 50% were seen once. This clonotype has a single count. Its antigen is unidentified. At one boundary the junction diverges from the germline segment, which might be a read error. Study-wide results and limits: Versus aged donors, long-lived donors had higher diversity and more naive CD4+ cells.

The sample was blood. This TCR was sampled from a woman in her forties in good health.

The CDR3 DNA sequence: TGTGCCAGCGTTACGGGCGGGACAGGGGGAAGGAGTCAGCCCCGGCATTTT. Residues: CASVTGGTGGRSQPRHF. J is TRBJ1-5 and V is TRBV28; 11 bases agree with TRBD1. CDR1 and CDR2 (germline): MDHEN, SYDVKM. This CDR3 has 17 residues.